Shown below are 15 T cell receptor beta chains from a single sample sequenced in a study of control samples from healthy donors and cancer patients. Repertoires were generated with immunoSEQ multiplex PCR, while TCRdb's copy carries only in-frame clones and drops some. The sample records 130,000 or so clones, around 90% being singletons. Input material: blood. These receptors came from a man aged 40-55 years in good health.

This clone was observed a single time. The chain has TRBV25-1 and TRBJ2-7; 7 nucleotides agree with TRBD1. Trimming at V came to 3 bases and at J to 6 bases, leaving 5 bases not matched to a gene. This CDR3 spans 13 amino acids. CDR1 is MGHDK and CDR2 is SYGVNS in the germline V gene. This CDR3 reads CASSDQGDGEQYF. CDR3 DNA: TGTGCCAGCAGTGACCAGGGGGACGGCGAGCAGTACTTC.

This chain joins TRBV7-6 and TRBJ2-2; the match to TRBD1 covers 7 bases. Germline CDR1 reads SGHVS; CDR2 reads FNYEAQ. The junction had 6 bases not matched to a gene; V was cut back by 2 bases and J by 3 bases. The CDR3 is 16 residues long. CDR3 bases: TGTGCCAGCAGCTTAATTCTCGGGACAGACACCGGGGAGCTGTTTTTT. As protein: CASSLILGTDTGELFF.

V and J are TRBV15 and TRBJ2-1; 9 bases are a match to TRBD2. Trimming cost V 3 bases and J 0 bases; bases outside gene matches: 3. CDR3 length equals 16 residues. Germline V gene lookup returns CDR1 LNHNV and CDR2 YYDKDF (reference sequence). This CDR3 reads CATSRSGGLSYNEQFF. The CDR3 DNA sequence: TGTGCCACCAGCAGGAGCGGGGGGCTCTCCTACAATGAGCAGTTCTTC. The whole variable domain, filled in from reference TRBV15 and TRBJ2-1, reads DAMVIQNPRYQVTQFGKPVTLSCSQTLNHNVMYWYQQKSSQAPKLLFHYYDKDFNNEADTPDNFQSRRPNTSFCFLDIRSPGLGDTAMYLCATSRSGGLSYNEQFFGPGTRLTVL.

This clone was seen just once. The chain links TRBV12-5 to TRBJ2-1, with 9 bases that match TRBD1. V shed 6 bases, J shed 3 bases, and the junction held 6 bases outside the gene matches. The CDR3 length is 15 residues. CDR1 is LGHNT and CDR2 is FRNRAP in the germline V gene. The DNA of the CDR3 is TGTGCTAGTGGCTCCGGGACAGGGATCTACAATGAGCAGTTCTTC. This gives the protein CASGSGTGIYNEQFF.

The chain is built from TRBV4-3 and TRBJ2-7; the D gene could be TRBD1 or TRBD2 (5 bases each). The V gene's germline CDR1 is LGHNA and CDR2 YSLEER. The CDR3 loop spans 15 amino acids. V was clipped by 1 base and J by 6 bases, with 16 bases between them. The CDR3 nucleotides read TGCGCCAGCAGCCAAGGTCGGGGCCGGGGCATCGAGCAGTACTTC. It yields the protein CASSQGRGRGIEQYF.

The V and J genes are TRBV9 and TRBJ2-1, with D possibly called TRBD1 or TRBD2 (5 bases each). In germline, CDR1 is SGDLS, CDR2 YYNGEE. V shed 0 bases and J shed 2 bases, with 9 bases lying between them. This CDR3 has 15 residues. CDR3 residues: CASSVAGTTYNEQFF. The CDR3 region has the DNA TGTGCCAGCAGCGTAGCGGGGACCACCTACAATGAGCAGTTCTTC.

This chain uses TRBV3-1 (or the pseudogene TRBV3-2) with TRBJ2-3, with D hard to call. Germline CDR1 LGHDT, CDR2 YNNKEL (reference sequence). V lost 4 bases to trimming and J lost 2 bases, with 13 bases between them. This CDR3 has 15 amino acids. The CDR3 loop reads CASSPLVGFTDTQYF. The CDR3 coding sequence is TGTGCCAGCAGCCCCCTAGTGGGATTCACAGATACGCAGTATTTT.

V and J are TRBV9 and TRBJ2-7, with 10 positions matching TRBD1. V lost 3 bases and J lost 2; bases outside the gene matches: 8. In germline, CDR1 is SGDLS, CDR2 YYNGEE. The CDR3 has 16 residues. CDR3 bases: TGTGCCAGCAGCGACCACCCAGGACAGGGGGCCTACGAGCAGTACTTC. Translation: CASSDHPGQGAYEQYF. The full variable domain, with the rest looked up from reference TRBV9 and TRBJ2-7, is DSGVTQTPKHLITATGQRVTLRCSPRSGDLSVYWYQQSLDQGLQFLIQYYNGEERAKGNILERFSAQQFPDLHSELNLSSLELGDSALYFCASSDHPGQGAYEQYFGPGTRLTVT.

The V and J genes are TRBV27 and TRBJ1-5; 7 bases are a match to TRBD1. Germline CDR1 reads MNHEY; CDR2 reads SMNVEV (reference sequence). Losses at the gene ends were 1 base for V and 4 bases for J; bases not matched to a gene: 4. The CDR3 is 15 residues long. CDR3 region: CASSLYRGRNQPQHF. For the CDR3, the DNA is TGTGCCAGCAGTTTATACAGGGGTCGTAATCAGCCCCAGCATTTT.

The chain employs TRBV4-1 and TRBJ1-6, with TRBD1 matching 9 bases. V shed 5 bases, J shed 6 bases, and the junction held 8 bases outside the gene matches. Germline CDR1 MGHRA, CDR2 YSYEKL. The CDR3 consists of 16 residues. The CDR3 coding sequence is TGCGCCAGCAGCTCAGACCGGGACAGGGCTAATTCACCCCTCCACTTT. This codes for CASSSDRDRANSPLHF.

V gene TRBV18 combines with J gene TRBJ2-2; TRBD1 agrees at 7 bases. J was trimmed by 3 bases and V by 4 bases; bases with no gene match: 5. CDR3 length equals 15 residues. Germline-derived CDR1 and CDR2 are KGHSH and LQKENI. This CDR3 reads CASSLRQGDTGELFF. Here the CDR3 DNA reads TGTGCCAGCTCACTAAGACAGGGAGACACCGGGGAGCTGTTTTTT.

A few counts support this clone. The chain combines TRBV16 with TRBJ2-2, with 8 bases lining up with TRBD1. CDR3 length: 15 amino acids. Trimming removed 4 bases from V and 5 bases from J; junction bases left unmatched: 6. The germline V gene has CDR1 KGHSY and CDR2 FQNENV. In nucleotides, the CDR3 is TGTGCCAGCAGCCCGCGGACAGGGAGTACCGGGGAGCTGTTTTTT. The encoded protein is CASSPRTGSTGELFF.

This clone showed up just once. The V and J genes are TRBV30 and TRBJ2-3, with 9 bases aligning to TRBD1. V was pared by 4 bases and J by 4 bases, with 9 bases of the junction left unmatched. The V gene's germline CDR1 is GTSNPN and CDR2 SVGIG (reference sequence). The CDR3 covers 15 residues. The CDR3 coding sequence is TGTGCCTGGACCCCCGGGACAGGGATTCCAGATACGCAGTATTTT. Translating it yields CAWTPGTGIPDTQYF.

The chain combines TRBV6-2 or TRBV6-3 with TRBJ1-5; 7 positions agree with TRBD1. This CDR3 comprises 16 residues. V lost 5 bases and J lost 2; bases outside the gene matches: 9. Germline lookup yields CDR1 MNHEY and CDR2 SVGEGT. CDR3 DNA sequence: TGTGCCAGCAGTACGAACAGGGGTGCGGGCAATCAGCCCCAGCATTTT. Translation gives CASSTNRGAGNQPQHF.

About this clone: The same CDR3 is also encoded by other DNA sequences in this sample. The chain joins TRBV11-3 to TRBJ2-5, with 15 bases that match TRBD2. This CDR3 has 17 amino acids. The germline CDR1 and CDR2 sequences are SGHNT and YENEEA. Trimming cost V 5 bases and J 4 bases; bases outside gene matches: 8. The CDR3 nucleotides are TGTGCCAGCAGCCCCGGACTAGCGGGGGGGCCGCGAGAGACCCAGTACTTC. It codes for CASSPGLAGGPRETQYF.